The clone carrying this T cell receptor beta chain occurred once. This record comes from a study of T cell responses to AZD1222 COVID-19 vaccine. The CDR3 runs to 17 residues. V was shortened by 6 bases and J by 0 bases, with 15 bases between the two germline ends. Germline CDR1 is SGHTA and CDR2 is FQGTGA. Clones were read by immunoSEQ multiplex PCR, and TCRdb kept only the in-frame ones, dropping some. This sample has some 150,000 clones, with 80% to 95% found just once. The analysis combined second doses at about 4 or about 12 weeks. This TCR was recovered from an adult who received the AZD1222 COVID-19 vaccine. Here the sequenced sample was peripheral blood, taken 28 days after the second AZD1222 dose. The chain combines TRBV7-3 with TRBJ2-6; a weak D match, TRBD1 (6 bases). The chain's CDR3 is CASRSGAPSSGANVLTF. In DNA form, the CDR3 reads TGTGCCAGCAGGTCAGGGGCACCCAGCTCTGGGGCCAACGTCCTGACTTTC.